The 8 T cell receptor beta chains below come from one sample, sequenced in a study of T cell responses to AZD1222 COVID-19 vaccine. Method: immunoSEQ multiplex PCR; TCRdb's copy keeps in-frame clones and lacks some. Among about 100,000 clones, roughly 92% were seen once, and the ten largest hold just over 8%. Sequences were derived from peripheral blood, sampled 28 days after the second AZD1222 dose. These receptors all come from an adult who received the AZD1222 COVID-19 vaccine.

V is TRBV27 and J is TRBJ1-5, with unresolved D. The V gene's germline CDR1 is MNHEY and CDR2 SMNVEV (reference sequence). This CDR3 is 14 amino acids long. V lost 1 base to trimming and J lost 6 bases, with 10 bases between them. The CDR3 spells CASSLFRFGQPQHF. CDR3 nucleotides: TGTGCCAGCAGTTTATTCCGCTTCGGTCAGCCCCAGCATTTT.

The chain couples TRBV7-8 to TRBJ1-1; D gene ambiguous. Germline V CDR1 and CDR2: SGHVS, FQNEAQ. Trimming removed 2 bases at V and 4 bases at J, with 5 bases between. The CDR3 sequence is 12 residues long. CDR3 DNA: TGTGCCAGCAGCTTACGGGGCACTGAAGCTTTCTTT. Translating it yields CASSLRGTEAFF.

This clone was recorded a few times. This chain uses TRBV19 with TRBJ2-1, with D unclear. Germline V gene sequence: CDR1 LNHDA, CDR2 SQIVND (reference sequence). With 3 bases removed from V and 5 bases from J, the gap between germline ends came to 11 bases. The CDR3 contains 14 residues. The CDR3 sequence is CASSIIGENNEQFF. The CDR3 coding sequence is TGTGCCAGTAGTATCATTGGAGAAAACAATGAGCAGTTCTTC.

The table lists this clone with a count of one. The rearrangement joins TRBV3-1 (or the pseudogene TRBV3-2) to TRBJ2-1; 11 bases match TRBD2. Germline CDR1 and CDR2: LGHDT and YNNKEL (reference sequence). The V gene end was trimmed by 2 bases and the J gene end by 10 bases; junction bases not matched to a gene: 10. The CDR3 covers 16 residues. The CDR3 nucleotides are TGTGCCAGCAGCCAAACGACCGGGACTAGCGGACGGGAGCAGTTCTTC. This encodes CASSQTTGTSGREQFF.

The rearrangement joins TRBV28 to TRBJ2-7, with TRBD2 matching 9 bases. Germline CDR1 reads MDHEN; CDR2 reads SYDVKM. The V segment lost 0 bases and the J segment 2 bases; nucleotides outside the gene matches: 2. This CDR3 has 15 residues. CDR3 sequence: CASSLWTSGTYEQYF. The CDR3, as DNA: TGTGCCAGCAGTTTATGGACTAGCGGTACCTACGAGCAGTACTTC.

The chain links TRBV4-1 to TRBJ2-7; 8 nucleotides match TRBD2. The CDR3 consists of 15 residues. V dropped 8 bases and J dropped 1; count of bases not matched to a gene: 10. CDR1 is MGHRA and CDR2 is YSYEKL in the germline V gene. The CDR3 DNA reads as TGCGCCAGCGGGCCGGTAGTAGCGGGGTCCTACGAGCAGTACTTC. It is translated as CASGPVVAGSYEQYF.

The rearrangement uses TRBV28 and TRBJ1-3; tentative D call: TRBD1 (6 bases). There are 14 residues in the CDR3. Trimming pared 11 bases from V and 0 bases from J, leaving 14 bases between. CDR1 MDHEN and CDR2 SYDVKM come from the germline V gene. Here the CDR3 reads CAGSQGGSGNTIYF. CDR3 coding DNA: TGTGCCGGCTCACAGGGTGGCTCTGGAAACACCATATATTTT.

This clone came up once. The gene calls are TRBV29-1 and TRBJ1-1, with D possibly matching TRBD1 (6 bases). CDR3 size: 14 residues. Trimming removed 7 bases at V and 1 base at J, with 16 bases between. Germline V gives CDR1 SQVTM, CDR2 ANQGSEA. The DNA for the CDR3 is TGCAGCGCGTCGCACCGGGGGCCGAACACTGAAGCTTTCTTT. It specifies CSASHRGPNTEAFF. Full variable domain (rest looked up from reference TRBV29-1 and TRBJ1-1): SAVISQKPSRDICQRGTSLTIQCQVDSQVTMMFWYRQQPGQSLTLIATANQGSEATYESGFVIDKFPISRPNLTFSTLTVSNMSPEDSSIYLCSASHRGPNTEAFFGQGTRLTVV.